These 20 T cell receptor beta chains were all obtained from the same sample, sequenced in a study of PD-1 blockade in classical Hodgkin lymphoma. Only in-frame clones appear in the TCRdb table, and some are missing; sequencing was by immunoSEQ multiplex PCR. Among around 26,000 clones listed, 90% to 95% were seen once. Indicated time point: newly diagnosed, previously untreated cHL patient sample. The sample comprised peripheral blood mononuclear cells (PBMCs). Receptors were obtained from a human donor with classical Hodgkin lymphoma.

The V gene is TRBV10-3, the J gene TRBJ2-3, with 10 positions matching TRBD2. The CDR3 spans 14 residues. The junction had 5 bases not matched to a gene; V was cut back by 11 bases and J by 0 bases. CDR1 is ENHRY, CDR2 SYGVKD, per germline. CDR3 in DNA: TGTGCCTTCCCGACTAGCGGGAGCACAGATACGCAGTATTTT. Translation: CAFPTSGSTDTQYF.

The chain couples TRBV7-2 to TRBJ1-3; a weak D match, TRBD1 (5 bases). V shed 3 bases and J shed 0 bases, with 6 bases lying between them. Looked up from germline, CDR1 is SGHTA and CDR2 is FQGNSA. This CDR3 is built from 14 residues. Here the CDR3 reads CASSFGASGNTIYF. As DNA, the CDR3 is TGTGCCAGCAGCTTTGGGGCCTCTGGAAACACCATATATTTT.

V and J are TRBV6-5 and TRBJ2-1; D is possibly TRBD2 (5 bases). The germline V gene encodes CDR1 MNHEY and CDR2 SVGAGI. The CDR3 is 16 residues long. V gave up 2 bases and J gave up 6 bases, with 17 bases separating them. CDR3 amino acids: CASSYDVRGRGNEQFF. The CDR3 nucleotides are TGTGCCAGCAGTTACGATGTGCGAGGTCGGGGCAATGAGCAGTTCTTC.

This chain uses TRBV6-1 with TRBJ2-5; D ambiguous. The length of the CDR3 is 15 residues. V shed 7 bases and J shed 2 bases, with 17 bases lying between them. The germline gives CDR1 MNHNS, CDR2 SASEGT. This CDR3 is CASIPSWVLQETQYF. CDR3 bases: TGTGCCAGCATCCCTTCCTGGGTTTTACAAGAGACCCAGTACTTC.

The chain recombines TRBV10-3 with TRBJ2-3; 11 bases map to TRBD1. Trimming cost V 5 bases and J 1 base; bases outside gene matches: 2. The CDR3 consists of 15 residues. The V gene's germline CDR1 is ENHRY and CDR2 SYGVKD. The CDR3, as DNA: TGTGCCATCAGTAAGGGACAGGGGGGCACAGATACGCAGTATTTT. Amino acids: CAISKGQGGTDTQYF.

The rearrangement uses TRBV11-3 and TRBJ1-5; D might be TRBD1 (5 bases). The germline CDR1 and CDR2 sequences are SGHNT and YENEEA. Trimming shortened V by 5 bases and J by 4 bases, and 9 bases separated the two germline ends. This CDR3 has 13 amino acids. The CDR3 DNA is TGTGCCAGCAGCCCGGGGGGAAATCAGCCCCAGCATTTT. Its translation is CASSPGGNQPQHF.

This chain joins TRBV29-1 and TRBJ2-7; TRBD1 is a possible D gene (5 bases). Germline lookup yields CDR1 SQVTM and CDR2 ANQGSEA. This CDR3 region has 12 residues. The V and J ends lost 4 bases and 5 bases respectively, with 12 bases between them. The CDR3 loop reads CSVGAGFNEQYF. Here the CDR3 DNA reads TGCAGCGTTGGGGCAGGGTTCAACGAGCAGTACTTC.

A single count supports this clone. The genes are TRBV28 and TRBJ1-5, with 8 bases matching TRBD1. Losses at the gene ends were 3 bases for V and 7 bases for J; bases not matched to a gene: 8. This CDR3 region has 15 residues. The germline gives CDR1 MDHEN, CDR2 SYDVKM. The DNA of the CDR3 is TGTGCCAGCAGTTTCCGGGGGGCAGGGGGCCAGCCCCAGCATTTT. This gives the protein CASSFRGAGGQPQHF.

V usage is TRBV15 and J usage is TRBJ2-3; no clear D. Trimming removed 1 base from V and 4 bases from J, with 6 bases in between. There are 13 residues in the CDR3. Looked up from germline, CDR1 is LNHNV and CDR2 is YYDKDF (reference sequence). The CDR3 region is CATSRGYSDTQYF. DNA for the CDR3: TGTGCCACCAGCAGAGGTTACTCAGATACGCAGTATTTT.

The CDR3 region is CASSLQGVETQYF. CDR3 nucleotides: TGCGCCAGCAGCTTGCAGGGAGTAGAGACCCAGTACTTC. The chain is built from TRBV5-1 and TRBJ2-5; either TRBD1 or TRBD2 may supply D (5 bases each). V was shortened by 1 base and J by 4 bases, with 8 bases between the two germline ends. Germline V gene sequence: CDR1 SGHRS, CDR2 YFSETQ. This CDR3 region has 13 residues.

V usage is TRBV6-1 and J usage is TRBJ1-4, with D tentatively TRBD1 (5 bases). Germline lookup yields CDR1 MNHNS and CDR2 SASEGT. There are 13 residues in the CDR3. Trimming stripped 4 bases from V and 8 bases from J, with 11 bases between. The CDR3 loop reads CASSVMTEEKLFF. The DNA for the CDR3 is TGTGCCAGCAGTGTAATGACAGAGGAAAAACTGTTTTTT.

This clone was recorded only once. The chain has TRBV7-3 and TRBJ1-1, with D maybe TRBD1 (5 bases). With 1 base removed from V and 4 bases from J, the gap between germline ends came to 10 bases. Germline-derived CDR1 and CDR2 are SGHTA and FQGTGA. The length of the CDR3 is 14 residues. The CDR3 DNA reads TGTGCCAGCAGCTTAAGCGGGGGAGGCACTGAAGCTTTCTTT. It codes for CASSLSGGGTEAFF.

This chain links TRBV2 with TRBJ1-5; TRBD1 matches at 7 bases. The V gene end was trimmed by 0 bases and the J gene end by 5 bases; junction bases not matched to a gene: 4. Germline V CDR1 and CDR2: SNHLY, FYNNEI. The CDR3 sequence is 15 residues long. CDR3 sequence reads: CASSEARGWYQPQHF. CDR3 nucleotides: TGTGCCAGCAGTGAAGCCAGGGGGTGGTATCAGCCCCAGCATTTT.

The chain couples TRBV2 to TRBJ2-1; D tentatively fits TRBD1 or TRBD2 (6 bases each). The CDR3 runs to 15 residues. The germline CDR1 and CDR2 sequences are SNHLY and FYNNEI. V was pared by 1 base and J by 4 bases, with 11 bases between. The DNA for the CDR3 is TGTGCCAGCAGTGAAGAGACGGGGGCGTACAATGAGCAGTTCTTC. It specifies CASSEETGAYNEQFF.

V usage is TRBV7-2 and J usage is TRBJ2-7; D remains unclear. Per the germline V gene, CDR1 is SGHTA and CDR2 is FQGNSA. The CDR3 extends over 14 amino acids. The V and J ends lost 3 bases and 0 bases respectively, with 9 bases between them. Here the CDR3 DNA reads TGTGCCAGCAGCTTTCCCCATAGCTCCTACGAGCAGTACTTC. Encoded protein: CASSFPHSSYEQYF.

The rearrangement uses TRBV6-4 and TRBJ2-1; the match to TRBD2 covers 10 bases. This CDR3 is built from 14 residues. Germline trimming cut 8 bases from V and 8 bases from J; bases unmatched to any gene: 9. Germline values: CDR1 MRHNA, CDR2 SNTAGT. CDR3 sequence (DNA): TGTGCCAGCTCAGATCTAGCGGGAGTCGATGAGCAGTTCTTC. Its translation is CASSDLAGVDEQFF.

The V and J genes are TRBV28 and TRBJ1-2, with D unresolved. Between the trimmed V and J ends, which lost 4 bases and 2 bases, there was a span of 11 bases. The CDR3 totals 14 residues. Germline CDR1 is MDHEN and CDR2 is SYDVKM. CDR3 loop: CASSSLGINYGYTF. DNA for the CDR3: TGTGCCAGCAGTTCTCTCGGTATAAACTATGGCTACACCTTC.

The rearrangement links TRBV18 to TRBJ2-6; possible D gene TRBD1, 6 bases. Trimming removed 1 base from V and 2 bases from J, with 12 bases in between. The CDR3 sequence is 17 residues long. Germline V CDR1 and CDR2: KGHSH, LQKENI. CDR3 loop: CASSPLPGDAGANVLTF. CDR3 in DNA: TGTGCCAGCTCACCACTCCCAGGGGACGCTGGGGCCAACGTCCTGACTTTC. Using reference TRBV18 and TRBJ2-6 for the parts outside the CDR3, the full variable domain is NAGVMQNPRHLVRRRGQEARLRCSPMKGHSHVYWYRQLPEEGLKFMVYLQKENIIDESGMPKERFSAEFPKEGPSILRIQQVVRGDSAAYFCASSPLPGDAGANVLTFGAGSRLTVL.

The rearrangement links TRBV30 to TRBJ2-3; 7 nucleotides agree with TRBD2. Trimming at V came to 4 bases and at J to 5 bases, leaving 6 bases not matched to a gene. From germline, CDR1 is GTSNPN and CDR2 SVGIG (reference sequence). This CDR3 is 13 amino acids long. CDR3 loop: CAWNSGGIDTQYF. CDR3 sequence (DNA): TGTGCCTGGAACTCCGGGGGGATAGATACGCAGTATTTT.

The chain links TRBV5-1 to TRBJ2-3, with D possibly called TRBD1 or TRBD2 (5 bases each). This CDR3 comprises 14 residues. The V gene lost 7 bases and the J gene lost 2 bases, with 14 bases spanning the gap. Germline values: CDR1 SGHRS, CDR2 YFSETQ. CDR3 in amino acids: CASSSWGNTDTQYF. The CDR3 bases are TGCGCCAGCTCCTCTTGGGGGAACACAGATACGCAGTATTTT.